The TCR beta chain under discussion was sequenced for a study of blood T cell repertoires in COVID-19. About the research overall: Donors in the United States, Italy and Spain gave samples during acute or convalescent COVID-19. The cDNA or gDNA used as material had been derived from T cells, B-cell-depleted T cells, or PBMCs.

V trimming: 2 bases; J trimming: 5 bases; junction bases outside the gene matches: 8. The CDR3 extends over 17 amino acids. Germline-derived CDR1 and CDR2 are MDHEN and SYDVKM. Under the authors' procedure: Reference gene primer amplification yielded estimated nucleated cell counts. The assay was immunoSEQ multiplex PCR, and TCRdb's table has in-frame clones only and misses some. V, J and clone size derive from that table, while D and trimming were established from the DNA sequence. The top ten hold roughly 5% of the sample, which has about 140,000 clones, roughly 86% seen once. The chain combines TRBV28 with TRBJ2-5; TRBD2 agrees at 13 bases. The sequencing sample was made of peripheral blood. This receptor was identified in a human donor in a cohort sampled during active COVID-19. The CDR3 DNA reads as TGTGCCAGCAGTTTAGGTGGACTAGCGGGAGTATCGGAGACCCAGTACTTC. It translates to CASSLGGLAGVSETQYF.